A selection of T cell receptor beta chains follows, all from one sample in a study of blood T cell repertoires in COVID-19. The repertoire was sequenced with immunoSEQ multiplex PCR; TCRdb's copy has only in-frame clones and lacks some. In the table there are about 190,000 clones, roughly four fifths of which are singletons. Sequencing was performed on peripheral blood. Every receptor here comes from a man aged 50-59 years who had recovered from COVID-19. Each CDR3 is given with its conserved first and last residue. D genes are given only for firm matches. Clone size, where shown, is once, few, many, or a class for clones that have expanded.

TRBJ1-1,TRBD1,TRBV19,.,CASSIPGQGNTEAFF,TGTGCCAGTAGTATCCCAGGACAGGGGAACACTGAAGCTTTCTTT
TRBJ1-2,.,TRBV5-8,.,CASSLDRLLAVPYGYTF,TGTGCCAGCAGCTTGGACCGGCTGCTTGCGGTTCCATATGGCTACACCTTC
TRBJ2-5,TRBD2,TRBV30,.,CAWQLAGVLETQYF,TGTGCCTGGCAACTAGCGGGAGTATTAGAGACCCAGTACTTC
TRBJ2-2,.,TRBV19,.,CASSIEVSRGGELFF,TGTGCCAGTAGTATCGAGGTCTCGCGAGGGGGGGAGCTGTTTTTT
TRBJ1-1,.,TRBV29-1,.,CSVEERAGDLMNTEAFF,TGCAGCGTTGAAGAGCGGGCAGGGGACCTAATGAACACTGAAGCTTTCTTT
TRBJ2-3,.,TRBV11-2,.,CASSLGYRERNTDTQYF,TGTGCCAGCAGCTTAGGTTACAGGGAGAGAAACACAGATACGCAGTATTTT
TRBJ2-2,TRBD2,TRBV5-1,.,CASSLEISGGTGELFF,TGCGCCAGCAGCCTGGAGATTAGCGGGGGTACCGGGGAGCTGTTTTTT
TRBJ2-7,.,TRBV11-3,.,CASSFWGPDRLYEQYF,TGTGCCAGCAGCTTTTGGGGACCGGACAGACTCTACGAGCAGTACTTC
TRBJ1-2,TRBD1,TRBV5-1,.,CASSATGRSAHYYGYTF,TGCGCCAGCAGCGCGACAGGGCGGTCGGCACACTACTATGGCTACACCTTC
TRBJ2-2,.,TRBV29-1,.,CSVWLGGNAPTGELFF,TGCAGCGTCTGGCTGGGGGGAAACGCACCTACCGGGGAGCTGTTTTTT
TRBJ1-5,.,TRBV12-3/TRBV12-4,few,CASSIGQTGPQHF,TGTGCCAGCAGTATCGGACAGACTGGTCCCCAGCATTTT
TRBJ2-5,.,TRBV3-1/TRBV3-2,.,CASSQRPSPETQYF,TGTGCCAGCAGCCAAAGGCCTAGTCCAGAGACCCAGTACTTC
TRBJ2-1,.,TRBV5-4,.,CASSLVGGYEQFF,TGTGCCAGCAGCTTGGTTGGCGGTTATGAGCAGTTCTTC
TRBJ2-2,TRBD2,TRBV13,.,CASSPRNRLAGGSGELFF,TGTGCCAGCAGCCCGCGGAACCGACTAGCGGGAGGTTCCGGGGAGCTGTTTTTT